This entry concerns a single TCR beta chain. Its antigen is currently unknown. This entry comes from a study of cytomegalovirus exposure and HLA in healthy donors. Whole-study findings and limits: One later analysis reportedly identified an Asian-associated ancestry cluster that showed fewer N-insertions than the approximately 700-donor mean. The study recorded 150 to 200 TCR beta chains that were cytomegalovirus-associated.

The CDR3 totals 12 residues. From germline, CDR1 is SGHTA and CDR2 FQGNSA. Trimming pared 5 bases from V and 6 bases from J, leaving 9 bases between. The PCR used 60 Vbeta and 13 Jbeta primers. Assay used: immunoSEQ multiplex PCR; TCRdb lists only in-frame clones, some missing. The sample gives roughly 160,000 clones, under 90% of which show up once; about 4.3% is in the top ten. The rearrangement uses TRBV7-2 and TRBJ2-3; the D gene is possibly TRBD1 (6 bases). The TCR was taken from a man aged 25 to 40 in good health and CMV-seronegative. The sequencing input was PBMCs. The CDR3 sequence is CASSLTGDTQYF. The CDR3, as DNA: TGTGCCAGCAGCCTGACAGGCGATACGCAGTATTTT.